Described below is a single T cell receptor beta chain sequence and its context. The entry originates in a study of blood T cell repertoires in COVID-19. Across the study: Samples of COVID-19 (acute and convalescent) were obtained from the United States, Italy and Spain.

Profiled with immunoSEQ multiplex PCR; TCRdb holds only in-frame clones, not every one. The table has about 25,000 clones, around 86% seen once; the top ten hold around 7.9%. The V gene end was trimmed by 8 bases and the J gene end by 0 bases; junction bases not matched to a gene: 11. This CDR3 comprises 16 residues. Germline CDR1 is SGHDT and CDR2 is YYEEEE. Sequencing used peripheral blood. V is TRBV5-6 and J is TRBJ2-3; 8 positions agree with TRBD1. The TCR originated in a middle-aged man with active COVID-19. For the CDR3, the DNA is TGTGCCAGTTCCAACAGGGGGATGGGGAGCACAGATACGCAGTATTTT. This translates into CASSNRGMGSTDTQYF.